These 23 T cell receptor beta chains were sequenced from one sample in a study of blood T cells in healthy people across ages. A J-beta primer mix and a sample-barcoded 5' primer were used in a second PCR of about 7 to 12 cycles. Each CDR3 protein gets one entry after TCRdb re-called the 5' RACE reads with MiXCR. The profile shows about 1.6 million distinct CDR3 sequences, almost 35% of them singletons. The sample taken for sequencing was blood. All receptors come from a woman aged 25-40 years in good health.

About this clonotype: A much more abundant neighbour one base away suggests this may be a read error. CDR3 loop: CASSVSPSGIDTQYF. The CDR3 nucleotides read TGTGCCAGCAGCGTGTCGCCTAGCGGGATAGATACGCAGTATTTT. J is TRBJ2-3 and V is TRBV9; 9 positions agree with TRBD2. Per the germline V gene, CDR1 is SGDLS and CDR2 is YYNGEE. V lost 2 bases to trimming and J lost 5 bases; unmatched junction nucleotides: 6. This CDR3 region has 15 residues.

The chain is built from TRBV7-9 and TRBJ2-1; D possibly corresponds to TRBD1 (6 bases). V was clipped by 4 bases and J by 5 bases, with 15 bases between them. The CDR3 contains 15 residues. The germline gives CDR1 SEHNR, CDR2 FQNEAQ (reference sequence). CDR3 amino acids: CASSSRQVSNNEQFF. The CDR3 DNA reads as TGTGCCAGCAGCTCCCGACAGGTCTCAAACAATGAGCAGTTCTTC.

The chain combines TRBV5-1 with TRBJ2-1; possibly TRBD1 for D (5 bases). The CDR3 extends over 15 amino acids. CDR1 is SGHRS and CDR2 is YFSETQ in the germline V gene. With 0 bases removed from V and 3 bases from J, the gap between germline ends came to 10 bases. The CDR3 region has the DNA TGCGCCAGCAGCTTGGGGGAAGACAGCTACAATGAGCAGTTCTTC. Protein: CASSLGEDSYNEQFF.

This clonotype has only a few counts. The chain has TRBV4-1 and TRBJ2-1, with 9 bases that match TRBD2. Germline CDR1 reads MGHRA; CDR2 reads YSYEKL. This CDR3 is 15 amino acids long. V shed 1 base and J 5 bases; nucleotides not matched to a gene: 3. As DNA, the CDR3 is TGCGCCAGCAGCCAAGTAGCGGGGGACCACAATGAGCAGTTCTTC. It specifies CASSQVAGDHNEQFF.

This chain uses TRBV7-9 with TRBJ2-1; 12 positions agree with TRBD2. Germline CDR1 reads SEHNR; CDR2 reads FQNEAQ (reference sequence). V trimming: 4 bases; J trimming: 3 bases; junction bases outside the gene matches: 7. The CDR3 has 17 amino acids. In DNA, the CDR3 is TGTGCCAGCAGCTCCCATCTAGCGGGAGGGATCTACAATGAGCAGTTCTTC. Residues: CASSSHLAGGIYNEQFF.

The chain recombines TRBV10-3 with TRBJ2-7, with 8 bases lining up with TRBD2. Germline loops: CDR1 ENHRY, CDR2 SYGVKD. The J segment lost 7 bases and the V segment lost 11 bases, leaving 16 bases of the junction unmatched. The CDR3 covers 14 residues. CDR3: CASDRGGSYNEQYF. The CDR3 DNA reads as TGTGCCTCGGATCGGGGGGGCTCCTACAATGAGCAGTACTTC.

This clonotype was detected only a few times. In DNA form, the CDR3 reads TGTGCCAGCAGCCCTAGGGGACAGGGGCCAGCCTACGAGCAGTACTTC. It codes for CASSPRGQGPAYEQYF. This rearrangement joins TRBV27 to TRBJ2-7; 10 bases match TRBD1. Germline CDR1 reads MNHEY; CDR2 reads SMNVEV (reference sequence). The length of the CDR3 is 16 residues. J was trimmed by 2 bases and V by 6 bases; bases with no gene match: 10.

This clonotype came up a few times. The chain couples TRBV9 to TRBJ2-4; no clear D. This CDR3 is built from 17 residues. Germline V CDR1 and CDR2: SGDLS, YYNGEE. V was shortened by 0 bases and J by 0 bases, with 13 bases between the two germline ends. The CDR3 sequence: CASSVGSGSLAKNIQYF. As DNA, the CDR3 is TGTGCCAGCAGCGTAGGGTCCGGGTCACTAGCCAAAAACATTCAGTACTTC.

This clonotype has ten or more counts. The V call is TRBV12-3 or TRBV12-4, the J call TRBJ2-3; D perhaps matches TRBD1 (5 bases). There are 12 residues in the CDR3. The V and J ends lost 10 bases and 1 base respectively, with 9 bases between them. The CDR3 loop reads CAIETGTDTQYF. The CDR3 DNA sequence: TGTGCCATCGAGACAGGCACAGATACGCAGTATTTT.

This clonotype appeared a few times. This rearrangement joins TRBV6-5 to TRBJ2-1; maybe TRBD2 (5 bases). The length of the CDR3 is 15 residues. From germline, CDR1 is MNHEY and CDR2 SVGAGI. V lost 6 bases, J lost 6 bases, and 18 bases lay in between. The CDR3 bases are TGTGCCAGCAGCCGCTCCCCGAACGAGGGCAATGAGCAGTTCTTC. Translated, it gives CASSRSPNEGNEQFF.

The rearrangement links TRBV28 to TRBJ1-2, with 11 positions matching TRBD1. The CDR3 spans 16 residues. The V gene's germline CDR1 is MDHEN and CDR2 SYDVKM. J was trimmed by 2 bases and V by 5 bases; bases with no gene match: 7. The CDR3 protein is CASSLIRTGGNYGYTF. Here the CDR3 DNA reads TGTGCCAGCAGTCTCATACGGACAGGGGGCAACTATGGCTACACCTTC.

The rearrangement links TRBV13 to TRBJ2-1; TRBD2 matches 12 bases. TRBJ2-7 matches the DNA end more closely, so the J call is doubtful. Germline V gene sequence: CDR1 PRHDT, CDR2 FYEKMQ (reference sequence). The CDR3 is 17 amino acids. The chain's CDR3 is CASSALAGGPGVDEQYF. CDR3 coding DNA: TGTGCCAGCAGCGCCCTAGCGGGGGGGCCAGGTGTTGATGAGCAGTACTTC.

This rearrangement joins TRBV6-2 or TRBV6-3 to TRBJ2-7; D is tentatively TRBD1 or TRBD2 (5 bases each). The CDR3 length is 16 residues. Between the trimmed V and J ends, which lost 5 bases and 5 bases, there was a span of 22 bases. Germline V gene sequence: CDR1 MNHEY, CDR2 SVGEGT. CDR3 sequence: CASSPLGTPGSHEQYF. The CDR3, as DNA: TGTGCCAGCAGTCCCTTGGGGACCCCGGGATCCCACGAGCAGTACTTC.

This clonotype was picked up a small number of times. This rearrangement joins TRBV27 to TRBJ2-1, with a tentative D call TRBD2 (6 bases). The CDR3 is 12 amino acids. The germline V gene encodes CDR1 MNHEY and CDR2 SMNVEV (reference sequence). Trimming stripped 7 bases from V and 10 bases from J, with 14 bases between. This CDR3 is CASKGLPREQFF. CDR3 nucleotide sequence: TGTGCCAGCAAGGGACTCCCCCGGGAGCAGTTCTTC.

This clonotype was seen a handful of times. The chain joins TRBV20-1 to TRBJ2-6; possible D gene TRBD2, 5 bases. CDR1 DFQATT and CDR2 SNEGSKA come from the germline V gene (reference sequence). This CDR3 contains 16 residues. Trimming removed 6 bases at V and 1 base at J, with 16 bases between. In nucleotides, the CDR3 is TGCAGTGCCCAAGAGGGTACTTGGTCTGGGGCCAACGTCCTGACTTTC. It is translated as CSAQEGTWSGANVLTF.

This clonotype has ten or more counts. The rearrangement uses TRBV7-9 and TRBJ2-7; D remains ambiguous. V was clipped by 3 bases and J by 8 bases, with 17 bases between them. The germline V gene has CDR1 SEHNR and CDR2 FQNEAQ (reference sequence). The length of the CDR3 is 14 residues. The CDR3 protein is CASSLVGPQQKQYF. The CDR3 coding sequence is TGTGCCAGCAGCTTGGTTGGTCCTCAACAGAAGCAGTACTTC.

This clonotype has a handful of counts. The chain uses TRBV20-1 and TRBJ2-1; 7 bases fit TRBD2. The CDR3 covers 17 residues. J lost 7 bases, V lost 6 bases, and 21 bases had no gene match. CDR1 is DFQATT and CDR2 is SNEGSKA in the germline V gene (reference sequence). The CDR3 DNA reads TGCAGTGCGACGCCGCTAGCGGACGTTTGGGTGACTAATGAGCAGTTCTTC. Protein: CSATPLADVWVTNEQFF.

The rearrangement links TRBV4-1 to TRBJ1-4, with a tentative D call TRBD1 (6 bases). Trimming shortened V by 2 bases and J by 3 bases, and 10 bases separated the two germline ends. Germline loops: CDR1 MGHRA, CDR2 YSYEKL. The CDR3 is 15 residues long. The CDR3 coding sequence is TGCGCCAGCAGCCAAACTCCAGGGGCTAATGAAAAACTGTTTTTT. Its protein is CASSQTPGANEKLFF.

This clonotype was detected once. The rearrangement uses TRBV5-1 and TRBJ1-6, with D perhaps matching TRBD1 (5 bases). CDR3 length: 16 amino acids. V lost 0 bases, J lost 7 bases, and 14 bases lay in between. Germline lookup yields CDR1 SGHRS and CDR2 YFSETQ. The CDR3 DNA sequence: TGCGCCAGCAGCTTGGTAGGGGAGCCGGGGAATTCACCCCTCCACTTT. Protein sequence: CASSLVGEPGNSPLHF.

The chain is built from TRBV9 and TRBJ2-7, with 11 bases fitting TRBD1. Germline V gives CDR1 SGDLS, CDR2 YYNGEE. This CDR3 contains 14 residues. V shed 4 bases, J shed 7 bases, and the junction held 7 bases outside the gene matches. CDR3 in amino acids: CASSPGDRGEEQYF. The CDR3 region has the DNA TGTGCCAGCAGCCCCGGGGACAGGGGGGAAGAGCAGTACTTC.

In this sample, this clonotype turned up many times. The chain uses TRBV29-1 and TRBJ1-2; the match to TRBD1 covers 7 bases. Germline-derived CDR1 and CDR2 are SQVTM and ANQGSEA. CDR3 length: 13 residues. The J segment lost 2 bases and the V segment lost 5 bases, leaving 5 bases of the junction unmatched. The CDR3 protein is CSVQLTGNYGYTF. CDR3 DNA: TGCAGCGTTCAATTGACAGGGAACTATGGCTACACCTTC.

The sample holds a few counts of this clonotype. This CDR3 is CASSRRGPSEKLFF. CDR3 in DNA: TGTGCCAGCAGTCGAAGGGGGCCTAGTGAAAAACTGTTTTTT. The rearrangement links TRBV27 to TRBJ1-4; 7 nucleotides agree with TRBD1. With V trimmed by 5 bases and J by 7 bases, 7 bases remained unmatched. This CDR3 contains 14 residues. Germline CDR1 is MNHEY and CDR2 is SMNVEV (reference sequence).

The V call is TRBV20-1, the J call TRBJ2-5, with a tentative D call TRBD2 (6 bases). The CDR3 totals 13 residues. CDR1 and CDR2 (germline): DFQATT, SNEGSKA (reference sequence). The ends were cut back, 5 bases at V and 2 bases at J, with 12 bases in the middle. CDR3 sequence: CSAVLALQETQYF. The CDR3 DNA is TGCAGTGCTGTCCTAGCGCTTCAAGAGACCCAGTACTTC.